This TCR beta chain is from a study of blood T cell repertoires in COVID-19. CDR1 is MNHEY and CDR2 is SMNVEV in the germline V gene (reference sequence). V lost 5 bases and J lost 7, with 18 bases in between. This CDR3 is 16 amino acids long. Seattle researchers signed up patients amid active infection and tracked them longitudinally. Here immunoSEQ multiplex PCR was the method, and the copy in TCRdb shows in-frame clones only, minus some. Of some 350,000 clones listed, about 90% are singletons. The sequencing input was peripheral blood. The TCR was taken from a woman in her 30s with COVID-19, enrolled during active disease. The chain carries TRBV27 and TRBJ1-6; weak D call: TRBD1 (6 bases). Here the CDR3 DNA reads TGTGCCAGCAGTAAATCCCCGAGGACAGAGAATTCACCCCTCCACTTT. Translating gives CASSKSPRTENSPLHF.